This TCR beta chain was documented in a study of blood T cell repertoires in COVID-19. Libraries were prepared by immunoSEQ multiplex PCR; TCRdb keeps only in-frame clonotypes and omits some of them. The sample consists of 200,000 to 250,000 clones, around 84% of them appearing once. Sequenced sample: peripheral blood. The source of this sequence is a middle-aged man who had recovered from COVID-19.

In DNA form, the CDR3 reads TGTGCCAGCTCAAACCACGAATTCCTGACTAGCGGGTTCTCCTACGAGCAGTACTTC. Residues: CASSNHEFLTSGFSYEQYF. The chain has TRBV18 and TRBJ2-7; TRBD2 aligns across 10 bases. This CDR3 spans 19 amino acids. V was pared by 5 bases and J by 0 bases, with 16 bases of the junction left unmatched. CDR1 is KGHSH and CDR2 is LQKENI in the germline V gene. Full variable domain (remainder filled in from reference TRBV18 and TRBJ2-7): NAGVMQNPRHLVRRRGQEARLRCSPMKGHSHVYWYRQLPEEGLKFMVYLQKENIIDESGMPKERFSAEFPKEGPSILRIQQVVRGDSAAYFCASSNHEFLTSGFSYEQYFGPGTRLTVT.